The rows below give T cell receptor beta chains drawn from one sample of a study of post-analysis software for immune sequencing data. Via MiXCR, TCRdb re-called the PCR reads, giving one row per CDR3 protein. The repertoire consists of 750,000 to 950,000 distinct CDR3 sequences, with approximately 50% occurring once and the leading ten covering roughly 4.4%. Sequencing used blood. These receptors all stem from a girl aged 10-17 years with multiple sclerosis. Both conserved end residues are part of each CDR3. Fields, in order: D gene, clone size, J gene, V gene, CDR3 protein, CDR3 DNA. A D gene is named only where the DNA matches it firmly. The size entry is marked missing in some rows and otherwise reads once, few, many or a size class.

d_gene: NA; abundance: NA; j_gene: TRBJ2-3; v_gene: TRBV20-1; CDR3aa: CSAYRGELTTDTQYF; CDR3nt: TGCAGTGCTTATAGGGGGGAGCTCACGACAGATACGCAGTATTTT
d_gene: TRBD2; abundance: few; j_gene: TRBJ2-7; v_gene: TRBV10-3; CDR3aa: CAISEPGGGPKDYEQYF; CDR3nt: TGTGCCATCAGTGAGCCGGGGGGGGGGCCAAAAGACTACGAGCAGTACTTC
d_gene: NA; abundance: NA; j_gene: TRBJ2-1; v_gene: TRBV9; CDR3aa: CASSPDVSYNEQFF; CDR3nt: TGTGCCAGCAGCCCGGATGTGTCCTACAATGAGCAGTTCTTC
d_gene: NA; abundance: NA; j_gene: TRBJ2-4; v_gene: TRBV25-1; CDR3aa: CASRGAKNIQYF; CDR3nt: TGTGCCAGCAGGGGAGCCAAAAACATTCAGTACTTC
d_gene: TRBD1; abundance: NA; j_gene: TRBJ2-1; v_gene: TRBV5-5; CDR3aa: CASSLATGGWPNEQFF; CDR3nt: TGTGCCAGCAGCTTGGCTACAGGGGGCTGGCCCAATGAGCAGTTCTTC
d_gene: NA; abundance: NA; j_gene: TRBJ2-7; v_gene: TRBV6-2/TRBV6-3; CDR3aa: CASSWLGPMGSYEQYF; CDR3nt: TGTGCCAGCAGTTGGCTCGGACCGATGGGATCCTACGAGCAGTACTTC
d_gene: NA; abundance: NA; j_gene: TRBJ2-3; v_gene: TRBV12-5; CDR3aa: CASGPRSTDTQYF; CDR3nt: TGTGCTAGTGGTCCAAGGAGCACAGATACGCAGTATTTT
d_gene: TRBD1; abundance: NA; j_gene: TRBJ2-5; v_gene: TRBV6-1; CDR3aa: CASRANAGTGLFEQYF; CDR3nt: TGTGCCAGCAGGGCGAACGCCGGGACAGGGTTGTTTGAGCAGTACTTC
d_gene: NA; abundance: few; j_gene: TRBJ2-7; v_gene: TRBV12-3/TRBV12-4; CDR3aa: CASSLALGGSLSYEQYF; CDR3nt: TGTGCCAGCAGTTTAGCGCTAGGTGGCAGCCTCTCCTACGAGCAGTACTTC
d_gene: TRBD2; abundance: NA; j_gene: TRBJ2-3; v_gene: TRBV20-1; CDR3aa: CSARDLAGAIPDTQYF; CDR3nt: TGCAGTGCTAGAGATTTAGCGGGGGCCATTCCAGATACGCAGTATTTT
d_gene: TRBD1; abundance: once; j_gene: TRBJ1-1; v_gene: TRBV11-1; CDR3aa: CASSRGQGISEAFF; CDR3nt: TGTGCCAGCAGCCGAGGACAGGGAATATCTGAAGCTTTCTTT
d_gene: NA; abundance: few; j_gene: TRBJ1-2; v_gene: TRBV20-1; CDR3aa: CSATPGGRNYGYTF; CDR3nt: TGCAGTGCTACCCCAGGCGGGAGAAACTATGGCTACACCTTC
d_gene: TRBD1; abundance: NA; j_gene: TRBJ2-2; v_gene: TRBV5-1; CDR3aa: CASSTRDRSNTGELFF; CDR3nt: TGCGCCAGCAGCACCCGGGACAGATCGAACACCGGGGAGCTGTTTTTT
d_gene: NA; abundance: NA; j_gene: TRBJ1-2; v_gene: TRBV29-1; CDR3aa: CSGYSPGGYTF; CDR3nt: TGCAGCGGTTACAGCCCCGGGGGCTACACCTTC
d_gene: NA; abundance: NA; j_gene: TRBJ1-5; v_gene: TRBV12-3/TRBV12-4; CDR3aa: CASSFGQHHQPQHF; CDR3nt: TGTGCCAGCAGTTTCGGACAACATCATCAGCCCCAGCATTTT
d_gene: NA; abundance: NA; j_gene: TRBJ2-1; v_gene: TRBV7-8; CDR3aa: CASSLVQTYNEQFF; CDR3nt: TGTGCCAGCAGCTTAGTACAGACCTACAATGAGCAGTTCTTC
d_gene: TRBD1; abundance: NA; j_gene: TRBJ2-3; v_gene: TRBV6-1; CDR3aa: CASSTGQDTDTQYF; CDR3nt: TGTGCCAGCAGTACAGGACAGGACACAGATACGCAGTATTTT
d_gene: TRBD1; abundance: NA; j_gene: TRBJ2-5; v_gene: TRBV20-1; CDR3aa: CSAQRDRGLGEQYF; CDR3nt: TGCAGTGCACAACGGGACAGGGGGTTAGGTGAGCAGTACTTC
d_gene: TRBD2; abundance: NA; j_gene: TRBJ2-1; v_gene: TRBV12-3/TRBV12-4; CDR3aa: CASTGAGGPLNEQFF; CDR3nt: TGTGCCAGCACCGGAGCGGGAGGGCCTCTCAATGAGCAGTTCTTC
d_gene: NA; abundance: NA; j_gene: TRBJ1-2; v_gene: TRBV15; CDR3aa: CATSRVTGGYGYTF; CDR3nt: TGTGCCACCAGCAGAGTGACGGGGGGGTATGGCTACACCTTC
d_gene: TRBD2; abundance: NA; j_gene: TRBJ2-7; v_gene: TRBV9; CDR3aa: CASSVNVAGGSYEQYF; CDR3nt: TGTGCCAGCAGCGTTAATGTAGCGGGAGGATCCTACGAGCAGTACTTC
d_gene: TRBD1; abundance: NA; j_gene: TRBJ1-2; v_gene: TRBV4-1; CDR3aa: CASSQQRQGIYGYTF; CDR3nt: TGCGCCAGCAGCCAACAACGACAGGGGATCTATGGCTACACCTTC
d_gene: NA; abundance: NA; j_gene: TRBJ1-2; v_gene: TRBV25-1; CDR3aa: CASSRGGPYGYTF; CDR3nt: TGTGCCAGCAGTCGAGGGGGGCCCTATGGCTACACCTTC
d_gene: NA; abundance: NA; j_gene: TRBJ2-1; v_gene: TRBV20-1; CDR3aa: CSAREWTVQRNEQFF; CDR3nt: TGCAGTGCTAGAGAGTGGACAGTTCAACGCAATGAGCAGTTCTTC
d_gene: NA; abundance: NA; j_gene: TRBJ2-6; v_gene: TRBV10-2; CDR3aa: CASSEMTSGANVLTF; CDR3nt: TGCGCCAGCAGTGAGATGACATCTGGGGCCAACGTCCTGACTTTC
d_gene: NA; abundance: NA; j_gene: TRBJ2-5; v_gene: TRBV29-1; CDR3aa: CSVAQQGEGTQYF; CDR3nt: TGCAGCGTGGCCCAGCAGGGGGAGGGGACCCAGTACTTC
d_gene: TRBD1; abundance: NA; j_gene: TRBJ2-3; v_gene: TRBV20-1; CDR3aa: CSANYPGQGTDTQYF; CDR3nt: TGCAGTGCGAACTATCCGGGACAGGGCACAGATACGCAGTATTTT
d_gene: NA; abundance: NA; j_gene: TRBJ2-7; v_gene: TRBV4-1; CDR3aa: CASSPYQGGLYEQYF; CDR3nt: TGCGCCAGCAGCCCCTACCAGGGGGGGTTGTACGAGCAGTACTTC
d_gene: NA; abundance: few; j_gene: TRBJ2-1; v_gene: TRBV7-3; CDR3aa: CASSLTESSYNEQFF; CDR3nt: TGTGCCAGCAGCTTAACAGAGAGCTCCTACAATGAGCAGTTCTTC
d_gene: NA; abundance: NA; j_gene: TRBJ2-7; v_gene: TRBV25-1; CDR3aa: CASSGPWESQYF; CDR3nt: TGTGCCAGCAGTGGGCCTTGGGAGTCCCAGTACTTC
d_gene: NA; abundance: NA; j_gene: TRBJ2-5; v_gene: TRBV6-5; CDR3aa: CASGRRPGETQYF; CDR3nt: TGTGCCAGCGGGCGCCGCCCGGGGGAGACCCAGTACTTC
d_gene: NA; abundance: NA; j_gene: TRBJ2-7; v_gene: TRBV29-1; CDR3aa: CSVAGGRYEQYF; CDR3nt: TGCAGCGTTGCCGGGGGTCGGTACGAGCAGTACTTC
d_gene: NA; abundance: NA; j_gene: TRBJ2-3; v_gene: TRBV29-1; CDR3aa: CSVARDRNTDTQYF; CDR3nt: TGCAGCGTGGCCCGGGACCGTAACACAGATACGCAGTATTTT
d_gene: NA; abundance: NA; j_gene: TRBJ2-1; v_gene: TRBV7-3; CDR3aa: CASSLTSSAYNEQFF; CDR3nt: TGTGCCAGCAGCTTGACCTCCTCAGCTTACAATGAGCAGTTCTTC
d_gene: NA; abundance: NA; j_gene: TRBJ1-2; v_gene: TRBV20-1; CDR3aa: CSAVLRGDLGYTF; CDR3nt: TGCAGTGCTGTACTCAGGGGAGACTTGGGCTACACCTTC
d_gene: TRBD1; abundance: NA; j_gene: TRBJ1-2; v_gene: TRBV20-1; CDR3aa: CSARSPQGAYGYTF; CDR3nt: TGCAGTGCTAGATCCCCTCAGGGGGCCTATGGCTACACCTTC
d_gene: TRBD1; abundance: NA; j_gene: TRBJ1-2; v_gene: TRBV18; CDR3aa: CASSPLVRDRANYGYTF; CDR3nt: TGTGCCAGCTCACCGCTGGTCCGGGACAGGGCTAACTATGGCTACACCTTC
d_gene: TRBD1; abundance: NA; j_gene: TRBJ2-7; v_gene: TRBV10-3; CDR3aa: CAIAGTGHDEQYF; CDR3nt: TGTGCCATCGCCGGGACAGGGCACGACGAGCAGTACTTC
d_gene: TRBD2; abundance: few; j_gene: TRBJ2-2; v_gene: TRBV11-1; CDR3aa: CASSIRLADNTGELFF; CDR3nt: TGTGCCAGCAGCATCCGACTAGCGGACAACACCGGGGAGCTGTTTTTT
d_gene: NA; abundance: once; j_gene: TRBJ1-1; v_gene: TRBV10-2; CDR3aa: CASSNAPGLKAFF; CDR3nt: TGCGCCAGCAGCAATGCCCCGGGACTGAAAGCTTTCTTT
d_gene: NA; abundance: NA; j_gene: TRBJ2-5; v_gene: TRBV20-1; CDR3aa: CSARTPWLDGETQYF; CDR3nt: TGCAGTGCTAGAACACCCTGGCTCGACGGGGAGACCCAGTACTTC
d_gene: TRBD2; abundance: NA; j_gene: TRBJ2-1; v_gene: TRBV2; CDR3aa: CASGERGLAGGEQFF; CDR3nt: TGTGCCAGCGGGGAAAGGGGGCTAGCGGGGGGTGAGCAGTTCTTC
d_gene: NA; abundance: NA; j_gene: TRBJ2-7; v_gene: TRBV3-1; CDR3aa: CASSQGVGGPYEQYF; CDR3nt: TGTGCCAGCAGCCAAGGCGTAGGAGGCCCCTACGAGCAGTACTTC
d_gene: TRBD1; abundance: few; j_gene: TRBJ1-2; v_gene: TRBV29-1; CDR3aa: CSVGGRGDRDYGYTF; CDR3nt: TGCAGCGTTGGGGGGAGAGGGGACAGAGACTATGGCTACACCTTC
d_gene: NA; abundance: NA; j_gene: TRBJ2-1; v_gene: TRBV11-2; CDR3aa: CASSRLQSYNEQFF; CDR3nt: TGTGCCAGCAGCCGTCTACAGAGTTACAATGAGCAGTTCTTC